The text below deals with one TCR beta chain. This entry comes from a study of blood T cell repertoires in COVID-19. Generated by immunoSEQ multiplex PCR, the TCRdb table keeps only in-frame clones and is missing some. The sample shows roughly 87,000 clones, around 72% of them seen only once. This CDR3 has 14 residues. Germline assignment: CDR1 SGHNT and CDR2 YENEEA. The ends were cut back, 0 bases at V and 8 bases at J, with 11 bases in the middle. Specimen: peripheral blood. This clonotype was sampled from a woman of 80 years or more with acute or convalescent COVID-19. The rearrangement links TRBV11-3 to TRBJ2-1; TRBD1 is a possible D gene (7 bases). CDR3: CASSLDGGGDEQFF. Here the CDR3 DNA reads TGTGCCAGCAGCTTAGATGGAGGGGGCGATGAGCAGTTCTTC.